The clone carrying this T cell receptor (beta chain) was counted many times. This sample was taken from a study of T cells in Graves' hyperthyroidism and ophthalmopathy. It was RNA transcripts that yielded the amplified TCR beta CDR3 regions. RT-PCR in the first round (using the HTBI primer set) targeted the TCR CDR3. TCRdb called the multiplex PCR reads again in MiXCR, with one record for every CDR3 protein. Of a few hundred thousand distinct CDR3 sequences in the sample, 18% were seen once. The CDR3 is made up of 14 amino acids. V dropped 3 bases and J dropped 1 base, with 9 bases sitting between them. Looked up from germline, CDR1 is SGHAT and CDR2 is FQNNGV.

Sample: blood. The sequence came from a man between 18 and 29 years old with Graves' ophthalmopathy. This rearrangement joins TRBV11-2 to TRBJ1-1; D possibly corresponds to TRBD1 (6 bases). The CDR3 is CASSFLGGNTEAFF. The CDR3 DNA reads as TGTGCCAGCAGCTTCTTAGGGGGGAACACTGAAGCTTTCTTT.